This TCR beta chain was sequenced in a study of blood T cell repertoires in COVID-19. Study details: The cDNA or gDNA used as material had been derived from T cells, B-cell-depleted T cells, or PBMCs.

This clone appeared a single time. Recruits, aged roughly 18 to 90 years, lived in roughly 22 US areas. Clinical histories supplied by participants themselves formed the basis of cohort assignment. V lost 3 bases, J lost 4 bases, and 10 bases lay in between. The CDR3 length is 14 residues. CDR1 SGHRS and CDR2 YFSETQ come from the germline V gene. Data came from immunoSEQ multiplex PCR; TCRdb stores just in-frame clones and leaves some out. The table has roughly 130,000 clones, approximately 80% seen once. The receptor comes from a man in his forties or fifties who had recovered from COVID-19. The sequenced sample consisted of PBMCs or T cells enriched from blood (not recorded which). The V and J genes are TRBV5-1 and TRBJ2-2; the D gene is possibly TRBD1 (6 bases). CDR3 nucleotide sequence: TGCGCCAGCAGCTCGCGACAGGCCACCGGGGAGCTGTTTTTT. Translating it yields CASSSRQATGELFF.